One and the same sample provided the 21 T cell receptor beta chains below, sequenced in a study of cytomegalovirus exposure and HLA in healthy donors. 60 Vbeta and 13 Jbeta primers were used in PCR. Clones were read by immunoSEQ multiplex PCR, and TCRdb kept only the in-frame ones, dropping some. The sample lists about 110,000 clones, under 80% occurring once. The source material was PBMCs. Receptor source: a man aged 60-69 years in good health and CMV-seronegative.

V gene TRBV7-8 combines with J gene TRBJ1-1, with TRBD1 matching 9 bases. CDR1 and CDR2 from the germline V gene are SGHVS and FQNEAQ. V lost 5 bases, J lost 0 bases, and 7 bases stayed unmatched. The CDR3 extends over 16 amino acids. Here the CDR3 reads CASSPWTGAVNTEAFF. CDR3 nucleotides: TGTGCCAGCAGCCCTTGGACAGGGGCCGTGAACACTGAAGCTTTCTTT.

The chain joins TRBV6-1 to TRBJ1-4, with D uncertain. Trimming removed 2 bases at V and 0 bases at J, with 16 bases between. The CDR3 is 18 amino acids. Per germline, CDR1 MNHNS and CDR2 SASEGT. The CDR3 reads CASSELWARISTNEKLFF. Here the CDR3 DNA reads TGTGCCAGCAGTGAACTGTGGGCTCGAATATCAACTAATGAAAAACTGTTTTTT.

V is TRBV7-9 and J is TRBJ1-6; no reliable D call. CDR3 length equals 16 residues. CDR1 and CDR2 from the germline V gene are SEHNR and FQNEAQ (reference sequence). The V end was cut by 5 bases, the J end by 7 bases, with 18 bases between. As DNA, the CDR3 is TGTGCCAGCAGCCCCTCGGCGCTTGTCAGGAATTCACCCCTCCACTTT. This translates into CASSPSALVRNSPLHF.

This chain joins TRBV11-1 and TRBJ2-3, with 8 bases that match TRBD1. Germline CDR1 and CDR2: SGHAT and FQDESV (reference sequence). J was trimmed by 7 bases and V by 5 bases; bases with no gene match: 8. The CDR3 covers 14 residues. CDR3 nucleotides: TGTGCCAGCAGCCCAGGCCAGGGGGCAAATACGCAGTATTTT. Its protein is CASSPGQGANTQYF.

The rearrangement links TRBV27 to TRBJ1-6; 7 bases map to TRBD1. The germline CDR1 and CDR2 sequences are MNHEY and SMNVEV (reference sequence). The CDR3 sequence is 16 residues long. V lost 4 bases and J lost 5; bases outside the gene matches: 8. The CDR3 DNA reads TGTGCCAGCAGTTCCTGGACAGGACCCGATAATTCACCCCTCCACTTT. Its protein is CASSSWTGPDNSPLHF.

The chain has TRBV5-8 and TRBJ2-7; weak D call: TRBD2 (6 bases). The CDR3 has 13 residues. CDR1 is SGHTS and CDR2 is YDEGEE in the germline V gene. The V end lost 4 bases, the J end lost 0 bases, and 8 bases lay between the germline ends. The CDR3 sequence: CASSHSGSYEQYV. The CDR3, as DNA: TGTGCCAGCAGCCATAGCGGCTCCTACGAGCAGTACGTC.

This sequence joins TRBV9 and TRBJ2-2; D gene uncertain. Trimming removed 1 base from V and 0 bases from J, with 4 bases in between. Germline lookup yields CDR1 SGDLS and CDR2 YYNGEE. There are 14 residues in the CDR3. In DNA form, the CDR3 reads TGTGCCAGCAGCGTAACACCGAACACCGGGGAGCTGTTTTTT. This codes for CASSVTPNTGELFF.

The chain couples TRBV28 to TRBJ2-1; D is possibly TRBD1 (5 bases). CDR1 MDHEN and CDR2 SYDVKM come from the germline V gene. The ends were cut back, 7 bases at V and 3 bases at J, with 13 bases in the middle. CDR3 length: 14 amino acids. Here the CDR3 reads CASTKQVFYNEQFF. Here the CDR3 DNA reads TGTGCCAGCACCAAACAGGTTTTCTACAATGAGCAGTTCTTC.

The chain carries TRBV14 and TRBJ2-2; 7 bases are a match to TRBD1. J lost 5 bases, V lost 5 bases, and 8 bases had no gene match. The CDR3 contains 15 residues. The germline V gene encodes CDR1 SGHDN and CDR2 FVKESK. CDR3 nucleotide sequence: TGTGCCAGCAGCGGCCCGGGACAGAAAACCGGGGAGCTGTTTTTT. It codes for CASSGPGQKTGELFF.

V gene TRBV10-3 combines with J gene TRBJ1-6; D is unclear. CDR3 length equals 13 residues. Trimming stripped 10 bases from V and 2 bases from J, with 9 bases between. The germline V gene encodes CDR1 ENHRY and CDR2 SYGVKD. The CDR3 DNA reads TGTGCCACTACCGAGGCCTATAATTCACCCCTCCACTTT. The encoded protein is CATTEAYNSPLHF.

The chain combines TRBV5-1 with TRBJ1-1, with D possibly matching TRBD1 (6 bases). CDR1 and CDR2 from the germline V gene are SGHRS and YFSETQ. The CDR3 runs to 15 residues. Trimming removed 0 bases at V and 1 base at J, with 10 bases between. DNA of the CDR3: TGCGCCAGCAGCTTGGCCGGACAGTCGAACACTGAAGCTTTCTTT. As protein: CASSLAGQSNTEAFF.

This chain links TRBV6-5 with TRBJ1-1, with 8 nucleotides matching TRBD1. The germline CDR1 and CDR2 sequences are MNHEY and SVGAGI. The CDR3 length is 15 residues. V was clipped by 6 bases and J by 0 bases; unmatched bases: 6. Here the CDR3 DNA reads TGTGCCAGCAGCCGCGCGGACAGGGTGAACACTGAAGCTTTCTTT. Its translation is CASSRADRVNTEAFF.

This clone was counted between two and nine times. The J gene is TRBJ1-4, the V gene TRBV5-1; D gene ambiguous. Germline V gives CDR1 SGHRS, CDR2 YFSETQ. The CDR3 is 14 amino acids. Deletions cut 3 bases from V and 4 bases from J, with 10 bases between. CDR3: CASSYQLDNEKLFF. The CDR3 bases are TGCGCCAGCAGCTACCAGCTAGATAATGAAAAACTGTTTTTT.

This chain joins TRBV9 and TRBJ2-1; D is perhaps TRBD2 (7 bases). Germline V gene data show CDR1 as SGDLS and CDR2 as YYNGEE. The ends were cut back, 4 bases at V and 6 bases at J, with 14 bases in the middle. This CDR3 has 14 amino acids. The CDR3 nucleotides are TGTGCCAGCAGCAGATTGGGGGGGGCCAATGAGCAGTTCTTC. Translating gives CASSRLGGANEQFF.

The chain is built from TRBV4-1 and TRBJ1-5; TRBD1 matches 7 bases. The CDR3 runs 17 residues. The ends lost 2 bases at V and 1 base at J; junction bases unmatched: 8. Looked up from germline, CDR1 is MGHRA and CDR2 is YSYEKL. CDR3 nucleotide sequence: TGCGCCAGCAGCCAAATCAACAGGGGTCTGAGCAATCAGCCCCAGCATTTT. It is translated as CASSQINRGLSNQPQHF.

The chain carries TRBV6-1 and TRBJ1-6, with D unclear. CDR3 size: 15 residues. V was cut by 0 bases and J by 4 bases, with 7 bases left in between. Germline V lookup: CDR1 MNHNS, CDR2 SASEGT. The CDR3: CASSEAGSYNSPLHF. The CDR3 coding sequence is TGTGCCAGCAGTGAAGCGGGGAGTTATAATTCACCCCTCCACTTT.

The chain joins TRBV7-6 to TRBJ1-6; D uncertain. The CDR3 length is 16 residues. Germline-derived CDR1 and CDR2 are SGHVS and FNYEAQ. V shed 5 bases and J shed 8 bases, with 19 bases lying between them. This chain's CDR3 is CASSPSLGSQYSPLHF. As DNA, the CDR3 is TGTGCCAGCAGCCCGAGTCTGGGCAGCCAGTATTCACCCCTCCACTTT. Full variable domain (remainder filled in from reference TRBV7-6 and TRBJ1-6): GAGVSQSPRYKVTKRGQDVALRCDPISGHVSLYWYRQALGQGPEFLTYFNYEAQQDKSGLPNDRFSAERPEGSISTLTIQRTEQRDSAMYRCASSPSLGSQYSPLHFGNGTRLTVT.

This chain joins TRBV7-9 and TRBJ1-1; TRBD1 matches 7 bases. The CDR3 extends over 15 amino acids. The germline V gene has CDR1 SEHNR and CDR2 FQNEAQ (reference sequence). The junction had 6 bases not matched to a gene; V was cut back by 5 bases and J by 0 bases. Written as DNA, the CDR3 is TGTGCCAGCAGCCCCCCGACAGGGATGAACACTGAAGCTTTCTTT. Its protein product is CASSPPTGMNTEAFF.

This clone has a single count. The chain employs TRBV15 and TRBJ1-4, with 10 bases matching TRBD1. CDR1 and CDR2 (germline): LNHNV, YYDKDF (reference sequence). V was clipped by 1 base and J by 4 bases; unmatched bases: 6. The CDR3 spans 17 residues. The CDR3 nucleotides are TGTGCCACCAGCAGAGTTCGGTGGACAGGGGGTAATGAAAAACTGTTTTTT. This translates into CATSRVRWTGGNEKLFF.

This clone was detected only a few times. The CDR3 is CASSEEVHKTGGNSPLHF. DNA of the CDR3: TGCGCCAGCAGTGAAGAAGTGCATAAGACAGGGGGAAATTCACCCCTCCACTTT. This chain joins TRBV10-1 and TRBJ1-6, with TRBD1 matching over 9 bases. V was clipped by 3 bases and J by 7 bases; unmatched bases: 13. The CDR3 consists of 18 residues. Germline V gene data show CDR1 as WNHNN and CDR2 as SYGVQD (reference sequence).

The rearrangement joins TRBV4-1 to TRBJ2-7; 7 nucleotides match TRBD2. CDR1 and CDR2 (germline): MGHRA, YSYEKL. V was clipped by 1 base and J by 3 bases; unmatched bases: 3. The CDR3 sequence is 14 residues long. The CDR3 region has the DNA TGCGCCAGCAGCCAAGCTGAGCGGGGCTACGAGCAGTACTTC. As protein: CASSQAERGYEQYF.